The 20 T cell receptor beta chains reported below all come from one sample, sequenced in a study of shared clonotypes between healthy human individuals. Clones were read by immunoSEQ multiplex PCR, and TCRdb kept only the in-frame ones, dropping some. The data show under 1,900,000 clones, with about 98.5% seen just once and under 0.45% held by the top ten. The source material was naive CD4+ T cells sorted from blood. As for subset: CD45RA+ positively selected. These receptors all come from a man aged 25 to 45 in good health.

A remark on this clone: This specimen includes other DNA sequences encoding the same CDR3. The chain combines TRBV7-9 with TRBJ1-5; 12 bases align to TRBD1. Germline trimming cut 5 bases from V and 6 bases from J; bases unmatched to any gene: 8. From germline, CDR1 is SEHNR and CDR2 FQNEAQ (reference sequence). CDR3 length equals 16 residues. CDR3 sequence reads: CASSLGTGGLGQPQHF. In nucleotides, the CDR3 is TGTGCCAGCAGCCTAGGGACAGGGGGCTTAGGTCAGCCCCAGCATTTT.

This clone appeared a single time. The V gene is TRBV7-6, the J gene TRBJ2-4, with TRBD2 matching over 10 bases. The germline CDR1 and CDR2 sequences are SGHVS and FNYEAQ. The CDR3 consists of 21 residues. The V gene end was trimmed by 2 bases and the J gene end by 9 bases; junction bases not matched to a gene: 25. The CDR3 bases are TGTGCCAGCAGCTTATCCCCACTCGGCCCAAGCGGGGGGGGGAGAAGAGGCATTCAGTACTTC. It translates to CASSLSPLGPSGGGRRGIQYF. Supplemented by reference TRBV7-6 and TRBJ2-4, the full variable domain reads GAGVSQSPRYKVTKRGQDVALRCDPISGHVSLYWYRQALGQGPEFLTYFNYEAQQDKSGLPNDRFSAERPEGSISTLTIQRTEQRDSAMYRCASSLSPLGPSGGGRRGIQYFGAGTRLSVL.

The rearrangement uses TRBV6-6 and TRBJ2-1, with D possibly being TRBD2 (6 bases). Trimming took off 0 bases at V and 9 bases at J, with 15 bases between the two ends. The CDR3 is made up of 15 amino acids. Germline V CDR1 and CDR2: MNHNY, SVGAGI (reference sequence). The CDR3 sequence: CASSYSGPGATEQFF. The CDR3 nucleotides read TGTGCCAGCAGTTACTCGGGTCCGGGAGCTACTGAGCAGTTCTTC.

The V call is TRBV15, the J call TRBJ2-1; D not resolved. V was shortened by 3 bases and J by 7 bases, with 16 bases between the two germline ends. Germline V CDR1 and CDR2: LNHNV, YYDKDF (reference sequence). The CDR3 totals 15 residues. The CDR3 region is CATSSEGPWGNEQFF. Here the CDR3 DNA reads TGTGCCACCAGCAGTGAAGGACCCTGGGGAAATGAGCAGTTCTTC. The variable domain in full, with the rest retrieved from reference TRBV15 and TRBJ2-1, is DAMVIQNPRYQVTQFGKPVTLSCSQTLNHNVMYWYQQKSSQAPKLLFHYYDKDFNNEADTPDNFQSRRPNTSFCFLDIRSPGLGDTAMYLCATSSEGPWGNEQFFGPGTRLTVL.

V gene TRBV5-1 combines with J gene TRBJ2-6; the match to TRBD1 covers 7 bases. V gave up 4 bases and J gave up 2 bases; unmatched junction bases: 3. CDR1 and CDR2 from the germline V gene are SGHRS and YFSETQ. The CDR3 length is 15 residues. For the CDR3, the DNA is TGCGCCAGCAGCGCCACAGGGGCTGGGGCCAACGTCCTGACTTTC. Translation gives CASSATGAGANVLTF.

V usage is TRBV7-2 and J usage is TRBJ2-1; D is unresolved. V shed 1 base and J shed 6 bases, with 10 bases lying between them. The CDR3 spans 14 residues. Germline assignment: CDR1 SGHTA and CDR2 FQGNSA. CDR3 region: CASSLGLPANEQFF. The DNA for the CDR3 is TGTGCCAGCAGCTTAGGTCTACCCGCCAATGAGCAGTTCTTC.

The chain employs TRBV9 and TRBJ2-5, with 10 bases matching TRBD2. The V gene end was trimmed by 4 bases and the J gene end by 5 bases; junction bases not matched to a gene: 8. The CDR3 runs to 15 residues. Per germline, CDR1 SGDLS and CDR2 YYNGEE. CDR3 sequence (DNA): TGTGCCAGCAGCCCACAAGCGGGAGGGCTGGAGACCCAGTACTTC. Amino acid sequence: CASSPQAGGLETQYF.

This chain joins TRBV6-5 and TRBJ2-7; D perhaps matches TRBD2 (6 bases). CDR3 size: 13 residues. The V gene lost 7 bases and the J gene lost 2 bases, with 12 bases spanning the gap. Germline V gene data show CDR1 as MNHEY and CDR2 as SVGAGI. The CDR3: CASTLGGTYEQYF. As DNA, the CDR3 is TGTGCCAGCACCCTGGGGGGAACCTACGAGCAGTACTTC.

CDR3 DNA: TGTGCCAGCAGCCAAGTTGCGACAGTGCGGGAGCAGTTCTTC. It yields the protein CASSQVATVREQFF. This chain joins TRBV14 and TRBJ2-1; D might be TRBD1 (5 bases). Germline CDR1 is SGHDN and CDR2 is FVKESK. There are 14 residues in the CDR3. The V end was cut by 1 base, the J end by 10 bases, with 14 bases between.

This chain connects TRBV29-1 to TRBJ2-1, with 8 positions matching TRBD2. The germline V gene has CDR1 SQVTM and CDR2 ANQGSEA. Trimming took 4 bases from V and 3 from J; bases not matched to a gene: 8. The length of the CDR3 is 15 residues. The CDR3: CSVGFRTSSYNEQFF. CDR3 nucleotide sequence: TGCAGCGTTGGATTTAGGACTAGCAGCTACAATGAGCAGTTCTTC.

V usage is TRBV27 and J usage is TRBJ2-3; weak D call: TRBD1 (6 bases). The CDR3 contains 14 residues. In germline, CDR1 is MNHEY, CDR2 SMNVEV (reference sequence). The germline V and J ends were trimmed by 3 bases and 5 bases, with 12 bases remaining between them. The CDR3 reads CASSLGRGRDTQYF. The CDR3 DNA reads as TGTGCCAGCAGTTTGGGCAGGGGACGAGATACGCAGTATTTT.

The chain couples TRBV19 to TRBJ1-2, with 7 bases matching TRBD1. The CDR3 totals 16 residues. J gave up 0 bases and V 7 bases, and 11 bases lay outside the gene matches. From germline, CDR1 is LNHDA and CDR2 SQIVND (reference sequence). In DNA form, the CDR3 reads TGTGCCAGTAACGATTGGCGGGACAGAGCTAACTATGGCTACACCTTC. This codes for CASNDWRDRANYGYTF.

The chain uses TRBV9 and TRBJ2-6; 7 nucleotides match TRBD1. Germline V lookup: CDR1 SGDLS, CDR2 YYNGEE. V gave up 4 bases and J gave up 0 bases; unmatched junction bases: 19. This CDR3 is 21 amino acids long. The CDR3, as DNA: TGTGCCAGCAGCCCTACCCGGGCGAGGGGGCTACGATACTCTGGGGCCAACGTCCTGACTTTC. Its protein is CASSPTRARGLRYSGANVLTF.

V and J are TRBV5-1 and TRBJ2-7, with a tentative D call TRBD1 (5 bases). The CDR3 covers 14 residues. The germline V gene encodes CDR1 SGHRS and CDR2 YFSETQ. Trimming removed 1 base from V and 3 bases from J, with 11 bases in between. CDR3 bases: TGCGCCAGCAGCTTGTTACAGGTCGGCTACGAGCAGTACTTC. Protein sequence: CASSLLQVGYEQYF.

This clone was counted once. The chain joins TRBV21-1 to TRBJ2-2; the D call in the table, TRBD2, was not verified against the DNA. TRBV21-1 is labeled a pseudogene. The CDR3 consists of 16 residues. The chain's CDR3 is CASSKSSGTNTGELFF. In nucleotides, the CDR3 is TGTGCCAGCAGCAAATCTAGCGGAACGAACACCGGGGAGCTGTTTTTT.

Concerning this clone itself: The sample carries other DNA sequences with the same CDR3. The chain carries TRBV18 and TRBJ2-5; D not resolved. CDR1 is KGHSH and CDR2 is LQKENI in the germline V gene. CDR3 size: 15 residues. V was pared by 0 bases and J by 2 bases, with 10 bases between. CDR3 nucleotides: TGTGCCAGCTCACCACCGAACAGACGACAAGAGACCCAGTACTTC. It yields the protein CASSPPNRRQETQYF.

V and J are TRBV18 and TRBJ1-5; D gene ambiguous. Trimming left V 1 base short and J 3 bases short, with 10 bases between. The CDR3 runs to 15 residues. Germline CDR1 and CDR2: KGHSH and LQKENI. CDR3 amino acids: CASSPRTGNNQPQHF. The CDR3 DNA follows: TGTGCCAGCTCACCACGGACGGGGAACAATCAGCCCCAGCATTTT.

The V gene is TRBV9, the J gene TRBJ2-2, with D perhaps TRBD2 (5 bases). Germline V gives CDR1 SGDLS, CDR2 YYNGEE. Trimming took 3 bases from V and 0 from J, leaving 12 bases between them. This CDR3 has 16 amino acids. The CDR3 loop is CASSDLTGANTGELFF. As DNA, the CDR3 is TGTGCCAGCAGCGATTTAACCGGGGCGAACACCGGGGAGCTGTTTTTT.

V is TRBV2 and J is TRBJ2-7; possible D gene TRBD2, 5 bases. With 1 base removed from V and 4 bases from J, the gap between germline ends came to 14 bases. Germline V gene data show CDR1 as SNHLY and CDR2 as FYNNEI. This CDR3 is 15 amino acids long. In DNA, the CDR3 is TGTGCCAGCAGTGAAGGGAGGACGTCCAAATACGAGCAGTACTTC. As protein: CASSEGRTSKYEQYF.

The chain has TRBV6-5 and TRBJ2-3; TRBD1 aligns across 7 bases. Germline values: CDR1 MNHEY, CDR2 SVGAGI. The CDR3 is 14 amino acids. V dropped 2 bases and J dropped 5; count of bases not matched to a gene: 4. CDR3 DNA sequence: TGTGCCAGCAGTTACCGGGACAGAGAAGATACGCAGTATTTT. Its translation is CASSYRDREDTQYF.